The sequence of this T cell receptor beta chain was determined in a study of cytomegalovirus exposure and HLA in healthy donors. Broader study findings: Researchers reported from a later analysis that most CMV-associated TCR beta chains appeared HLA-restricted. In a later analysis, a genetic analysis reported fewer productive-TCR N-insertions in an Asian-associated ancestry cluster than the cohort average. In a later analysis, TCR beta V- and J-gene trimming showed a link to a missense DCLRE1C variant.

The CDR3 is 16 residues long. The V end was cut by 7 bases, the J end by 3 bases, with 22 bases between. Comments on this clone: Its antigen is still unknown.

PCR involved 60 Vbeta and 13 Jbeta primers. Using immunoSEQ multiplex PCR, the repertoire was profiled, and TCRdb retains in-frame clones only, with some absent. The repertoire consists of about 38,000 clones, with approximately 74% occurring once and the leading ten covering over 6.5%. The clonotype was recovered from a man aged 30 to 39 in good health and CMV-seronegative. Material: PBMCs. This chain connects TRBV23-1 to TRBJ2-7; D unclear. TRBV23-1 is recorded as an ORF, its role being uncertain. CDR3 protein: CASKYPAGFSFYEQYF. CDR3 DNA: TGCGCCAGCAAATATCCCGCCGGGTTCTCCTTCTACGAGCAGTACTTC.